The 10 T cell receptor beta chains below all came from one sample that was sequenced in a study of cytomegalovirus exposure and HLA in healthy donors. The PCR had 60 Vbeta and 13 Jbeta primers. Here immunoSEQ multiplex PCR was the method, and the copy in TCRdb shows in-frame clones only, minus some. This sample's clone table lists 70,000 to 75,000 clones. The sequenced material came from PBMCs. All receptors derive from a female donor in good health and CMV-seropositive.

CDR3 loop: CASSRGQGIDIQYF. As DNA, the CDR3 is TGTGCCAGTAGTAGGGGACAGGGTATAGACATTCAGTACTTC. The chain couples TRBV19 to TRBJ2-4, with TRBD1 identical over 9 bases. The CDR3 length is 14 residues. Germline V gene data show CDR1 as LNHDA and CDR2 as SQIVND (reference sequence). J gave up 8 bases and V 4 bases, and 6 bases lay outside the gene matches.

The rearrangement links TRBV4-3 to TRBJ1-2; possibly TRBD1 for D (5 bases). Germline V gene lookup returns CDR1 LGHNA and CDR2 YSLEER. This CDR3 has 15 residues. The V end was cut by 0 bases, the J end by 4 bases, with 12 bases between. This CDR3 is CASSQDPGVGYGYTF. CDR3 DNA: TGCGCCAGCAGCCAAGACCCGGGGGTGGGCTATGGCTACACCTTC.

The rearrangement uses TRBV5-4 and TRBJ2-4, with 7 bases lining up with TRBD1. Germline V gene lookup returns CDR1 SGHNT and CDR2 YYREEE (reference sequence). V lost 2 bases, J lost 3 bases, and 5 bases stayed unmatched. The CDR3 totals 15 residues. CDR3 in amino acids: CASSLKGAGKNIQYF. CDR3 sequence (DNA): TGTGCCAGCAGCTTAAAGGGGGCAGGCAAAAACATTCAGTACTTC. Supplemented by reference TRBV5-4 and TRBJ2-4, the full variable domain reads ETGVTQSPTHLIKTRGQQVTLRCSSQSGHNTVSWYQQALGQGPQFIFQYYREEENGRGNFPPRFSGLQFPNYSSELNVNALELDDSALYLCASSLKGAGKNIQYFGAGTRLSVL.

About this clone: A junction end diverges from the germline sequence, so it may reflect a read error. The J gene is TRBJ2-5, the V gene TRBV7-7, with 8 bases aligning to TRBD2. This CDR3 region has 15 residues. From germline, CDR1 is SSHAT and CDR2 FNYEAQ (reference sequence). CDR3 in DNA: TGTGCTAGCAGCTTATCGCGGGGGGATCAAGAGACCCAGTACTTC. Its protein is CASSLSRGDQETQYF.

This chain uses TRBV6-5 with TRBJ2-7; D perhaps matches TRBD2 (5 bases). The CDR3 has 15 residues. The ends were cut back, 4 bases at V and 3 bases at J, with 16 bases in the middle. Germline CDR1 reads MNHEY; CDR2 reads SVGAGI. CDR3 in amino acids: CASSSPGLGIYEQYF. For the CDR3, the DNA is TGTGCCAGCAGTTCTCCGGGCCTCGGGATCTACGAGCAGTACTTC.

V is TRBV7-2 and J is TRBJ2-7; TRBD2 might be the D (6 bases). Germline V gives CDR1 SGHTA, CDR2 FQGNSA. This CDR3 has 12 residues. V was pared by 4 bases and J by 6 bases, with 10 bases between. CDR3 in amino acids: CASSWRVFEQYF. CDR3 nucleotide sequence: TGTGCCAGCAGCTGGAGGGTGTTCGAGCAGTACTTC. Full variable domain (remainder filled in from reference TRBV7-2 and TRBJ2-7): GAGVSQSPSNKVTEKGKDVELRCDPISGHTALYWYRQSLGQGLEFLIYFQGNSAPDKSGLPSDRFSAERTGGSVSTLTIQRTQQEDSAVYLCASSWRVFEQYFGPGTRLTVT.

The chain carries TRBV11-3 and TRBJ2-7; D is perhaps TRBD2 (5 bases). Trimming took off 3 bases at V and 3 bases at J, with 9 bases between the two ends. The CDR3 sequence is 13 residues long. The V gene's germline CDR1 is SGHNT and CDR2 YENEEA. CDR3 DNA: TGTGCCAGCAGCTTGGGAGTTCACTACGAGCAGTACTTC. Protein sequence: CASSLGVHYEQYF.

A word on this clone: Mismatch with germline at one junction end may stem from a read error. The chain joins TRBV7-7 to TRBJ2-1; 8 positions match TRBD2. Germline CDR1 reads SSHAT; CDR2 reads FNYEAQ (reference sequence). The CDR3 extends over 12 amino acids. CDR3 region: CASSLAGGIQFF. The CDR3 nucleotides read TGTGCTAGCAGCCTAGCGGGCGGGATCCAGTTCTTC.

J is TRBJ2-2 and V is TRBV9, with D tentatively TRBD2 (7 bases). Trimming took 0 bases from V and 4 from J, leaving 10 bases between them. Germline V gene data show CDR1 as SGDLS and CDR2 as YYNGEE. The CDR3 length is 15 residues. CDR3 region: CASSVGGGGTGELFF. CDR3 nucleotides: TGTGCCAGCAGCGTAGGGGGGGGCGGCACCGGGGAGCTGTTTTTT.

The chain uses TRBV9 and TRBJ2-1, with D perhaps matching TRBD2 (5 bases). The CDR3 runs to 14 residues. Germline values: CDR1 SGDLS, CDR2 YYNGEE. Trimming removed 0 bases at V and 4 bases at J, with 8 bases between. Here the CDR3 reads CASSVVGEYNEQFF. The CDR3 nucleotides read TGTGCCAGCAGCGTAGTGGGAGAATACAATGAGCAGTTCTTC. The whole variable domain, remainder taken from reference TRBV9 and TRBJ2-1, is DSGVTQTPKHLITATGQRVTLRCSPRSGDLSVYWYQQSLDQGLQFLIQYYNGEERAKGNILERFSAQQFPDLHSELNLSSLELGDSALYFCASSVVGEYNEQFFGPGTRLTVL.